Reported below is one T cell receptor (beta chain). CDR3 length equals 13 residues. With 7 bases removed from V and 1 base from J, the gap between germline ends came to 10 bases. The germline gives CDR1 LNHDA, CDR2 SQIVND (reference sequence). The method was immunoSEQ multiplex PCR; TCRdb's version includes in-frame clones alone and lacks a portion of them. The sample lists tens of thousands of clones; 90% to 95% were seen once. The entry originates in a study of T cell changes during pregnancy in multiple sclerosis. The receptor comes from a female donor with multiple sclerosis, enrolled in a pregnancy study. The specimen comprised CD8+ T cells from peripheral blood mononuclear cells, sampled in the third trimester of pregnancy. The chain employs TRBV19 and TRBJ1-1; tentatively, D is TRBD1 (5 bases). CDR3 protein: CASTLTANTEAFF. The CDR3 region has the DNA TGTGCCAGTACCCTGACAGCGAACACTGAAGCTTTCTTT.